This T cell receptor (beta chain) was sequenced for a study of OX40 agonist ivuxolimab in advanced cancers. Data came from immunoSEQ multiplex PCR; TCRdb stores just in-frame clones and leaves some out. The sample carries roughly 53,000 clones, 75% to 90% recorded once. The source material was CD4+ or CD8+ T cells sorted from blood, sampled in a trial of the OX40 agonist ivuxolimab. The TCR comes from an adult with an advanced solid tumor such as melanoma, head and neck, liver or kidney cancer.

The CDR3 DNA follows: TGCGCCAGCAGCCATCTCCCGGGACAGGGGGGCACCGGGGAGCTGTTTTTT. Amino acid sequence: CASSHLPGQGGTGELFF. V is TRBV5-1 and J is TRBJ2-2; 11 bases match TRBD1. V lost 4 bases to trimming and J lost 4 bases; unmatched junction nucleotides: 9. CDR1 and CDR2 from the germline V gene are SGHRS and YFSETQ. The CDR3 runs 17 residues.